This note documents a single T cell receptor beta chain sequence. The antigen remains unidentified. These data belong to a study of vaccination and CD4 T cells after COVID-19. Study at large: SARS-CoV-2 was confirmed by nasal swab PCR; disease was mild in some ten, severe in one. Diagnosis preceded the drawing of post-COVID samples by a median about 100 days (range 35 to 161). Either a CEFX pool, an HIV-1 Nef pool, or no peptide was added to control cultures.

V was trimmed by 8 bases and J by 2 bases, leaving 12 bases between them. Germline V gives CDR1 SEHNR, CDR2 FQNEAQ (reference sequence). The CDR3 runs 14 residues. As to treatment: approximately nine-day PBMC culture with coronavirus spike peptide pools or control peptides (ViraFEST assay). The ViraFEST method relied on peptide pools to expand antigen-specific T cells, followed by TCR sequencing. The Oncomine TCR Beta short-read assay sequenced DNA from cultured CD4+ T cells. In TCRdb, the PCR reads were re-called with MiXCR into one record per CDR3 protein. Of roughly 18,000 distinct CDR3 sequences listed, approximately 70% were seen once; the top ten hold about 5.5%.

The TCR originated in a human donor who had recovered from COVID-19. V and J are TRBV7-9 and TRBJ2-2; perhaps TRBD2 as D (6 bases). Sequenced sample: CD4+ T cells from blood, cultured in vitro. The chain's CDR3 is CASLEGVNTGELFF. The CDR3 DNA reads TGTGCCAGCTTGGAGGGAGTCAACACCGGGGAGCTGTTTTTT.